Shown below are 28 T cell receptor beta chains from a single sample sequenced in a study of tumor and adjacent non-tumor tissue in lung cancer. RNA was extracted from bulk tissue without any cell sorting. A modified ARM-PCR protocol with three rounds of nested PCR amplified TCRbeta. TCRdb independently ran MiXCR on the multiplex PCR reads; one entry per CDR3 protein. The table has approximately 130,000 distinct CDR3 sequences, 60% to 70% seen once; the top ten hold around 13%. Specimen: lung tumor tissue. The receptor set was obtained from a man aged 25-40 years with non-small cell lung cancer.

This clonotype was picked up many times. This chain links TRBV5-6 with TRBJ2-2; 9 nucleotides line up with TRBD1. V lost 4 bases and J lost 4; bases outside the gene matches: 5. The CDR3 extends over 15 amino acids. Per the germline V gene, CDR1 is SGHDT and CDR2 is YYEEEE. CDR3 sequence: CASSGQGMGTGELFF. The CDR3, as DNA: TGTGCCAGCAGCGGACAGGGGATGGGCACCGGGGAGCTGTTTTTT.

This clonotype was counted at least ten times. The chain combines TRBV7-8 with TRBJ2-1; no firm D call. With 5 bases removed from V and 1 base from J, the gap between germline ends came to 3 bases. This CDR3 contains 12 residues. Per the germline V gene, CDR1 is SGHVS and CDR2 is FQNEAQ. The DNA for the CDR3 is TGTGCCAGCAGCGGGTCCTACAATGAGCAGTTCTTC. This translates into CASSGSYNEQFF.

This clonotype was detected only once. A much larger clone lies one base from this, so it may be a read error. This sequence joins TRBV14 and TRBJ1-6; D possibly corresponds to TRBD1 (5 bases). This CDR3 has 16 residues. From germline, CDR1 is SGHDN and CDR2 FVKESK. Trimming took off 4 bases at V and 2 bases at J, with 12 bases between the two ends. The CDR3 region is CASSPRVYTYNSPLHF. CDR3 nucleotide sequence: TGTGCCAGCAGCCCCAGGGTCTACACCTATAATTCACCCCTCCACTTT.

As concerns this clonotype: This CDR3 is missing its conserved last phenylalanine or tryptophan, likely due to a read error. The limits of the CDR3 on the DNA are not certain, so only TCRdb's listed CDR3 is given. This chain connects TRBV20-1 to TRBJ2-5. CDR1 DFQATT and CDR2 SNEGSKA come from the germline V gene (reference sequence). The CDR3 has 13 amino acids, counting both end residues. This chain's CDR3 is CSARRRSSLLTYS.

For this clonotype: The junction shows a germline mismatch at one end, possibly a read error. This chain uses TRBV19 with TRBJ1-2, with 8 bases that match TRBD1. The CDR3 contains 16 residues. Germline V gives CDR1 LNHDA, CDR2 SQIVND (reference sequence). This chain's CDR3 is CASIESRGPHHYDYTF. CDR3 nucleotides: TGTGCCAGTATCGAGAGCAGGGGGCCTCACCACTATGACTACACCTTC.

This clonotype was counted once. One base away lies a much larger clone, so this may be a sequencing read error. The V gene is TRBV5-4, the J gene TRBJ1-2; the D gene is possibly TRBD1 (5 bases). CDR3 length: 15 residues. The germline V gene encodes CDR1 SGHNT and CDR2 YYREEE (reference sequence). The CDR3 is CAGSLAGRLNYGYTF. CDR3 coding DNA: TGTGCCGGCAGCTTAGCAGGGCGGCTGAACTATGGCTACACCTTC.

To note about this clonotype: Being one base from a much bigger clone, this may be a read error. The V gene is TRBV20-1, the J gene TRBJ1-6, with TRBD1 matching over 7 bases. The CDR3 covers 18 residues. The germline V gene has CDR1 DFQATT and CDR2 SNEGSKA (reference sequence). V shed 0 bases, J shed 0 bases, and the junction held 8 bases outside the gene matches. The CDR3 reads CSARDRTGVSSYNSPLHF. For the CDR3, the DNA is TGCAGTGCTAGAGACCGGACAGGAGTCAGCTCCTATAATTCACCCCTCCACTTT.

This clonotype was picked up a small number of times. The genes are TRBV6-1 and TRBJ2-7; 10 nucleotides agree with TRBD1. Per the germline V gene, CDR1 is MNHNS and CDR2 is SASEGT. CDR3 size: 13 residues. V lost 6 bases, J lost 5 bases, and 4 bases stayed unmatched. CDR3 sequence: CASRETGGNEQYF. CDR3 coding DNA: TGTGCCAGCAGGGAGACAGGGGGCAACGAGCAGTACTTC.

A word on this clonotype: The junction differs from germline at one of its ends, possibly a read error. The gene calls are TRBV4-1 and TRBJ2-1, with TRBD2 as a possible D gene (5 bases). Germline V gene sequence: CDR1 MGHRA, CDR2 YSYEKL. CDR3 length: 16 residues. CDR3 bases: TGCGCCAACAGCCAAGATCTGGGAGCAGGAGGACGGGAGCAGTTCTTC. This sequence encodes CANSQDLGAGGREQFF.

Comment on this clonotype: Given a much more abundant clone one base away, this may be a read error. The chain uses TRBV11-3 and TRBJ2-4; no clear D. V lost 5 bases and J lost 3, with 14 bases in between. CDR3 length: 15 residues. Germline assignment: CDR1 SGHNT and CDR2 YENEEA. The CDR3 here is CASSHPVQVKNIQYF. In DNA form, the CDR3 reads TGTGCCAGCAGCCACCCAGTCCAAGTCAAAAACATTCAGTACTTC.

This clonotype was counted ten times or more. This chain uses TRBV11-3 with TRBJ2-7; no definite D call. Looked up from germline, CDR1 is SGHNT and CDR2 is YENEEA. Trimming took off 8 bases at V and 1 base at J, with 12 bases between the two ends. CDR3 size: 13 residues. CDR3 nucleotide sequence: TGTGCCAGCGTCGGCTCTCTTTCCTACGAGCAGTACTTC. This encodes CASVGSLSYEQYF.

With respect to this clonotype: A read error is possible here, since a much larger clone lies one base away. V gene TRBV5-6 combines with J gene TRBJ2-2, with D perhaps matching TRBD1 or TRBD2 (6 bases each). Germline CDR1 is SGHDT and CDR2 is YYEEEE. This CDR3 is 15 amino acids long. The CDR3 region is CANSLAGQLTGELFF. The CDR3, as DNA: TGTGCCAACAGCTTGGCGGGACAACTCACCGGGGAGCTGTTTTTT.

Comments on this clonotype: A much larger clone lies one base from this, so it may be a read error. The chain joins TRBV29-1 to TRBJ1-2; tentative D call: TRBD1 (6 bases). CDR1 and CDR2 (germline): SQVTM, ANQGSEA. Trimming left V 1 base short and J 11 bases short, with 11 bases between. The CDR3 has 11 amino acids. The CDR3 DNA is TGCAGCGTTGAAGGTCCAGGGGAGTACACCTTC. It specifies CSVEGPGEYTF. Supplemented by reference TRBV29-1 and TRBJ1-2, the full variable domain reads SAVISQKPSRDICQRGTSLTIQCQVDSQVTMMFWYRQQPGQSLTLIATANQGSEATYESGFVIDKFPISRPNLTFSTLTVSNMSPEDSSIYLCSVEGPGEYTFGSGTRLTVV.

The chain combines TRBV6-5 with TRBJ2-1, with 11 bases lining up with TRBD2. The CDR3 is 16 amino acids. Trimming removed 0 bases from V and 9 bases from J; junction bases left unmatched: 7. Germline-derived CDR1 and CDR2 are MNHEY and SVGAGI. The CDR3 DNA reads TGTGCCAGCAGTTACTCCTCTAGCGGGAGGACCGGTGAGCAGTTCTTC. Its protein is CASSYSSSGRTGEQFF.

To note about this clonotype: This may stem from a read error, because a much larger clone lies one nucleotide away. The CDR3 does not end in the conserved phenylalanine or tryptophan, so this is likely a read error. This rearrangement joins TRBV20-1 to TRBJ2-7; 11 bases are shared with TRBD1. From germline, CDR1 is DFQATT and CDR2 SNEGSKA (reference sequence). After removal of 8 bases from V and 3 bases from J, the junction contained 33 bases not matched to a gene. The CDR3 has 22 amino acids. The CDR3 reads CSPTWRSGTGQGAHPPHYEQYY. CDR3 nucleotide sequence: TGCAGTCCCACCTGGCGCTCTGGGACAGGACAGGGGGCTCACCCCCCCCACTACGAGCAGTACTAC.

In the case of this clonotype: A read error may explain this, as a much larger clone is one base away. The V and J genes are TRBV6-6 and TRBJ1-1; no reliable D call. This CDR3 is built from 14 residues. Germline CDR1 MNHNY, CDR2 SVGAGI (reference sequence). The CDR3 reads CASSSITRNTGAFF. The DNA for the CDR3 is TGTGCCAGCAGTTCGATTACAAGGAACACTGGAGCTTTCTTT.

This clonotype occurred a few times. This clone may be a read error of a much larger clone one base away. The V and J genes are TRBV11-1 and TRBJ2-7; TRBD1 is a possible D gene (5 bases). Trimming took off 5 bases at V and 4 bases at J, with 21 bases between the two ends. Germline assignment: CDR1 SGHAT and CDR2 FQDESV (reference sequence). The CDR3 is made up of 16 amino acids. The CDR3 DNA follows: TGTGCCAGCAGCGCAAGTGGGTCCGGCAGGGCTTACGAGCAGTACTTC. Protein: CASSASGSGRAYEQYF.

A word on this clonotype: This clone may be a read error of a much larger clone one base away. The chain links TRBV12-3 or TRBV12-4 to TRBJ2-1; D unresolved. The CDR3 length is 12 residues. CDR3 in DNA: TGTGCCAGCAGTTTAACCGGCGATGAGCAGCTCTTC. This gives the protein CASSLTGDEQLF.

This clonotype was observed many times. The rearrangement links TRBV10-2 to TRBJ2-7; TRBD1 aligns across 9 bases. CDR1 WSHSY and CDR2 SAAADI come from the germline V gene. Germline trimming cut 8 bases from V and 5 bases from J; bases unmatched to any gene: 4. The CDR3 runs to 12 residues. The CDR3 bases are TGCGCCAGCCGGGACAGGGCACACGAGCAGTACTTC. Translation: CASRDRAHEQYF.

The V call is TRBV11-3, the J call TRBJ2-3; D remains unclear. With 3 bases removed from V and 14 bases from J, the gap between germline ends came to 18 bases. The CDR3 sequence is 13 residues long. The germline gives CDR1 SGHNT, CDR2 YENEEA. CDR3 sequence: CASSFEHTDMRYF. For the CDR3, the DNA is TGTGCCAGCAGCTTCGAGCACACAGATATGCGGTATTTT.

This clonotype was recorded once. A read error may produce the germline difference seen at one junction end. This chain links TRBV4-1 with TRBJ1-4; no reliable D call. The germline V gene encodes CDR1 MGHRA and CDR2 YSYEKL. The CDR3 is 15 residues long. The CDR3 loop is CTSSLEVATNEKLFF. The CDR3 nucleotides are TGCACCAGCAGCCTGGAAGTAGCAACTAATGAAAAACTGTTTTTT.

As regards this clonotype: The germline gene is not matched at one end of the junction; a read error may be the cause. The chain combines TRBV20-1 with TRBJ2-1; perhaps D is TRBD1 or TRBD2 (6 bases each). The length of the CDR3 is 12 residues. Germline V lookup: CDR1 DFQATT, CDR2 SNEGSKA (reference sequence). The CDR3 region is CSAEQGGNDQFF. CDR3 coding DNA: TGCAGTGCTGAACAGGGAGGCAATGATCAGTTCTTC.

Turning to this clonotype: One junction end does not reproduce the germline sequence, and a read error may be involved. The J gene is TRBJ2-7, the V gene TRBV6-5, with TRBD2 identical over 7 bases. This CDR3 spans 13 amino acids. The germline CDR1 and CDR2 sequences are MNHEY and SVGAGI. DNA of the CDR3: TGCGCCAGCAGTCGGCGGGAGCACTACGAGCAGTACTTC. The encoded protein is CASSRREHYEQYF.

A remark on this clonotype: One junction end does not reproduce the germline sequence, and a read error may be involved. The chain uses TRBV20-1 and TRBJ2-1; 7 bases align to TRBD2. Germline V gene data show CDR1 as DFQATT and CDR2 as SNEGSKA (reference sequence). CDR3 length: 14 amino acids. The CDR3 protein is CSPRDYLTYNDQFF. CDR3 in DNA: TGTAGTCCTCGGGACTACCTTACCTACAATGACCAGTTCTTC.

A remark on this clonotype: At one boundary the junction diverges from the germline segment, which might be a read error. The CDR3 region has the DNA TGTTCCAGCAGCTTAGAGTTCAGCGGGAGTAGCGAGCAGTACTTC. Its translation: CSSSLEFSGSSEQYF. This chain joins TRBV11-2 and TRBJ2-7; TRBD2 agrees at 8 bases. There are 15 residues in the CDR3. Germline V gene data show CDR1 as SGHAT and CDR2 as FQNNGV.

The gene calls are TRBV30 and TRBJ1-6; 7 bases are a match to TRBD1. Germline trimming cut 0 bases from V and 0 bases from J; bases unmatched to any gene: 2. Germline V CDR1 and CDR2: GTSNPN, SVGIG (reference sequence). This CDR3 has 16 amino acids. CDR3 in amino acids: CAWSVQGSSYNSPLHF. The DNA of the CDR3 is TGTGCCTGGAGTGTACAGGGGAGCTCCTATAATTCACCCCTCCACTTT.

A remark on this clonotype: A much larger clonotype is one base distant, so this may be a read error. The chain combines TRBV6-5 with TRBJ1-3; 7 bases match TRBD1. This CDR3 is built from 15 residues. Trimming took 7 bases from V and 0 from J; bases not matched to a gene: 6. Germline V gene lookup returns CDR1 MNHEY and CDR2 SVGAGI. The CDR3 reads CASIEGAFSGNTIYF. As DNA, the CDR3 is TGTGCCAGCATCGAGGGGGCCTTCTCTGGAAACACCATATATTTT.

This clonotype has ten or more counts. The genes are TRBV10-3 and TRBJ2-1; 8 bases map to TRBD2. The CDR3 totals 19 residues. Germline loops: CDR1 ENHRY, CDR2 SYGVKD. V trimming: 2 bases; J trimming: 0 bases; junction bases outside the gene matches: 12. CDR3 amino acids: CAISEPPGGGGPSYNEQFF. The CDR3 DNA sequence: TGTGCCATCAGTGAGCCCCCCGGTGGCGGGGGGCCCTCCTACAATGAGCAGTTCTTC.